The 19 T cell receptor beta chains presented below share a single source sample, sequenced in a study of shared clonotypes between healthy human individuals. Clones were read by immunoSEQ multiplex PCR, and TCRdb kept only the in-frame ones, dropping some. Among approximately 470,000 clones listed, 60% to 80% were seen once. The sequenced sample was PBMCs. Receptor source: a woman in her thirties or forties in good health. Some clones in this sample may be carry-over from other donors' samples.

This clone was counted between two and nine times. The sample has other DNA sequences that encode this CDR3 too. The CDR3 DNA follows: TGTGCCAGCTCACCGACTAGTTCAAGCACAGATACGCAGTATTTT. Protein: CASSPTSSSTDTQYF. J is TRBJ2-3 and V is TRBV18; the D gene is possibly TRBD2 (6 bases). Trimming took 3 bases from V and 0 from J, leaving 10 bases between them. The CDR3 covers 15 residues. CDR1 is KGHSH, CDR2 LQKENI, per germline.

CDR3 bases: TGTGCCAGCTCACCTCGGACAGGCACCGGGGAGCTGTTTTTT. It codes for CASSPRTGTGELFF. This rearrangement joins TRBV18 to TRBJ2-2, with TRBD1 identical over 7 bases. V lost 3 bases, J lost 4 bases, and 2 bases stayed unmatched. CDR3 size: 14 residues. Germline assignment: CDR1 KGHSH and CDR2 LQKENI.

The chain is built from TRBV28 and TRBJ2-7, with D perhaps given as TRBD1 or TRBD2 (5 bases each). V was pared by 3 bases and J by 2 bases, with 11 bases between. Per germline, CDR1 MDHEN and CDR2 SYDVKM. The CDR3 has 14 residues. The CDR3 DNA sequence: TGTGCCAGCAGTTTTGGGGACGGAACCTACGAGCAGTACTTC. Its translation is CASSFGDGTYEQYF.

The genes are TRBV7-3 and TRBJ2-2; 9 nucleotides align to TRBD2. V shed 4 bases, J shed 6 bases, and the junction held 15 bases outside the gene matches. Germline V gene lookup returns CDR1 SGHTA and CDR2 FQGTGA. There are 18 residues in the CDR3. CDR3 coding DNA: TGTGCCAGCAGCTCCAACCCTCCTGCGGGAGGGCCGGCCGGGGAGCTGTTTTTT. It codes for CASSSNPPAGGPAGELFF. The complete variable domain, with remaining parts taken from reference TRBV7-3 and TRBJ2-2, reads GAGVSQTPSNKVTEKGKYVELRCDPISGHTALYWYRQSLGQGPEFLIYFQGTGAADDSGLPNDRFFAVRPEGSVSTLKIQRTERGDSAVYLCASSSNPPAGGPAGELFFGEGSRLTVL.

The chain recombines TRBV7-9 with TRBJ2-7; 8 bases are a match to TRBD2. The germline CDR1 and CDR2 sequences are SEHNR and FQNEAQ (reference sequence). Unmatched junction bases numbered 3, after V lost 4 bases and J lost 1 base. The CDR3 sequence is 14 residues long. The CDR3 loop reads CASSSSSGSYEQYF. CDR3 bases: TGTGCCAGCAGCTCTTCTAGCGGGTCCTACGAGCAGTACTTC. Supplemented by reference TRBV7-9 and TRBJ2-7, the full variable domain reads DTGVSQNPRHKITKRGQNVTFRCDPISEHNRLYWYRQTLGQGPEFLTYFQNEAQLEKSRLLSDRFSAERPKGSFSTLEIQRTEQGDSAMYLCASSSSSGSYEQYFGPGTRLTVT.

The rearrangement links TRBV30 to TRBJ1-1; the D gene is possibly TRBD1 (5 bases). Germline loops: CDR1 GTSNPN, CDR2 SVGIG (reference sequence). Trimming took off 7 bases at V and 3 bases at J, with 18 bases between the two ends. The CDR3 consists of 14 residues. The CDR3 region is CAFNRAGPDTEAFF. Written as DNA, the CDR3 is TGTGCCTTTAACCGCGCGGGGCCGGACACTGAAGCTTTCTTT.

V usage is TRBV11-2 and J usage is TRBJ2-2; 8 positions match TRBD1. The length of the CDR3 is 14 residues. With 5 bases clipped from V and 6 bases from J, the junction kept 5 bases outside the gene matches. Germline CDR1 is SGHAT and CDR2 is FQNNGV. CDR3 in DNA: TGTGCCAGCAGCGCTCAGGGGGCAGCCGGGGAGCTGTTTTTT. This encodes CASSAQGAAGELFF. The complete variable domain, with remaining parts taken from reference TRBV11-2 and TRBJ2-2, reads EAGVAQSPRYKIIEKRQSVAFWCNPISGHATLYWYQQILGQGPKLLIQFQNNGVVDDSQLPKDRFSAERLKGVDSTLKIQPAKLEDSAVYLCASSAQGAAGELFFGEGSRLTVL.

This clone came up many times. The chain uses TRBV6-4 and TRBJ1-1; the D is unclear. The CDR3 is 9 residues long. Germline V gene data show CDR1 as MRHNA and CDR2 as SNTAGT. Between the trimmed V and J ends, which lost 6 bases and 7 bases, there was a span of 3 bases. The CDR3 protein is CASRGEAFF. The CDR3 nucleotides read TGTGCCAGCAGGGGTGAAGCTTTCTTT.

The CDR3 spells CASSEYMGLGAESYEQYF. CDR3 nucleotide sequence: TGTGCCAGCAGTGAATATATGGGTCTAGGTGCAGAGTCCTACGAGCAGTACTTC. The chain couples TRBV6-1 to TRBJ2-7; D remains ambiguous. CDR3 length: 18 residues. V gave up 2 bases and J gave up 1 base, with 21 bases separating them. Germline CDR1 and CDR2: MNHNS and SASEGT.

The chain combines TRBV7-2 with TRBJ2-2; D might be TRBD1 or TRBD2, each matching 6 bases. The germline V gene encodes CDR1 SGHTA and CDR2 FQGNSA. Trimming removed 4 bases at V and 4 bases at J, with 16 bases between. CDR3 size: 16 residues. CDR3 in amino acids: CASSYPGARRTGELFF. The CDR3 DNA reads as TGTGCCAGCAGCTATCCGGGGGCGCGACGCACCGGGGAGCTGTTTTTT.

The gene calls are TRBV5-4 and TRBJ2-5; possibly TRBD2 for D (6 bases). The CDR3 is 15 residues long. Trimming took 0 bases from V and 0 from J, leaving 9 bases between them. Germline-derived CDR1 and CDR2 are SGHNT and YYREEE (reference sequence). The CDR3 DNA reads as TGTGCCAGCAGCTTGGCCGCGGGAAACCAAGAGACCCAGTACTTC. It encodes CASSLAAGNQETQYF.

The V call is TRBV11-2, the J call TRBJ2-2; D is possibly TRBD1 (6 bases). With 1 base removed from V and 6 bases from J, the gap between germline ends came to 9 bases. CDR3 length: 14 residues. CDR1 and CDR2 from the germline V gene are SGHAT and FQNNGV. The CDR3 sequence: CASSLGGQAGELFF. Written as DNA, the CDR3 is TGTGCCAGCAGCTTAGGGGGGCAAGCCGGGGAGCTGTTTTTT. The entire variable domain, with the rest obtained from reference TRBV11-2 and TRBJ2-2, is as follows: EAGVAQSPRYKIIEKRQSVAFWCNPISGHATLYWYQQILGQGPKLLIQFQNNGVVDDSQLPKDRFSAERLKGVDSTLKIQPAKLEDSAVYLCASSLGGQAGELFFGEGSRLTVL.

The chain uses TRBV18 and TRBJ2-1, with 7 bases aligning to TRBD1. Germline trimming cut 8 bases from V and 8 bases from J; bases unmatched to any gene: 12. The germline V gene encodes CDR1 KGHSH and CDR2 LQKENI. The CDR3 is 14 residues long. This CDR3 reads CASQVVQGIHEQFF. CDR3 DNA sequence: TGTGCCAGCCAAGTAGTACAGGGGATCCATGAGCAGTTCTTC.

This chain uses TRBV18 with TRBJ2-1; possible D gene TRBD2, 5 bases. CDR1 and CDR2 from the germline V gene are KGHSH and LQKENI. V lost 3 bases to trimming and J lost 5 bases, with 8 bases between them. The CDR3 runs to 13 residues. The CDR3 DNA is TGTGCCAGCTCACCCACTAGTGACAATGAGCAGTTCTTC. Residues: CASSPTSDNEQFF.

This chain links TRBV7-2 with TRBJ2-5, with TRBD1 matching 7 bases. With V trimmed by 6 bases and J by 2 bases, 6 bases remained unmatched. The CDR3 contains 14 residues. Germline CDR1 reads SGHTA; CDR2 reads FQGNSA. The CDR3 DNA follows: TGTGCCAGCAGGGTCTCAGGGGGTCAAGAGACCCAGTACTTC. Protein product: CASRVSGGQETQYF. Full variable domain (remainder filled in from reference TRBV7-2 and TRBJ2-5): GAGVSQSPSNKVTEKGKDVELRCDPISGHTALYWYRQSLGQGLEFLIYFQGNSAPDKSGLPSDRFSAERTGGSVSTLTIQRTQQEDSAVYLCASRVSGGQETQYFGPGTRLLVL.

The J gene is TRBJ2-1, the V gene TRBV28; perhaps TRBD2 as D (7 bases). The CDR3 consists of 13 residues. With 11 bases removed from V and 2 bases from J, the gap between germline ends came to 13 bases. Per the germline V gene, CDR1 is MDHEN and CDR2 is SYDVKM. The chain's CDR3 is CASRGGPYNEQFF. CDR3 DNA: TGTGCCTCGAGGGGGGGACCCTACAATGAGCAGTTCTTC.

The chain joins TRBV2 to TRBJ1-4; D unclear. CDR3 size: 13 residues. Germline V lookup: CDR1 SNHLY, CDR2 FYNNEI. The ends were cut back, 6 bases at V and 7 bases at J, with 12 bases in the middle. This chain's CDR3 is CASRREDFEKLFF. As DNA, the CDR3 is TGTGCCAGCAGGAGGGAAGATTTTGAAAAACTGTTTTTT.

The rearrangement links TRBV5-4 to TRBJ2-3; 7 nucleotides align to TRBD1. CDR3 length equals 15 residues. Germline lookup yields CDR1 SGHNT and CDR2 YYREEE (reference sequence). Unmatched junction bases numbered 2, after V lost 0 bases and J lost 1 base. CDR3 bases: TGTGCCAGCAGCTTGGTCCAGGGGGGCACAGATACGCAGTATTTT. Its translation is CASSLVQGGTDTQYF.

The V and J genes are TRBV5-4 and TRBJ2-1, with D unresolved. CDR1 is SGHNT and CDR2 is YYREEE in the germline V gene (reference sequence). The CDR3 is made up of 15 amino acids. The V end was cut by 0 bases, the J end by 0 bases, with 7 bases between. CDR3 amino acids: CASSLGHNSYNEQFF. The DNA for the CDR3 is TGTGCCAGCAGCTTGGGACACAACTCCTACAATGAGCAGTTCTTC.